This T cell receptor (beta chain) was sequenced in a study of blood T cell repertoires in COVID-19. In the study overall: Acute and convalescent COVID-19 specimens originated in the United States, Italy and Spain.

Sequencing was performed with immunoSEQ multiplex PCR; in TCRdb, only in-frame clones are kept and a portion is missing. Here the sample spans some 260,000 clones, approximately 79% being singletons. The CDR3 is 14 residues long. V was shortened by 4 bases and J by 0 bases, with 10 bases between the two germline ends. Germline CDR1 is LGHDT and CDR2 is YNNKEL (reference sequence). This clone was seen at least ten times. The V gene is TRBV3-1 (or the pseudogene TRBV3-2), the J gene TRBJ2-7, with TRBD2 as a possible D gene (6 bases). The TCR sequence derives from a man aged 25-45 years with acute COVID-19. Sequences were obtained from PBMCs or T cells enriched from blood (not recorded which). CDR3 protein: CASSPGLFSYEQYV. CDR3 nucleotides: TGTGCCAGCAGCCCCGGACTATTCTCCTACGAGCAGTACGTC.